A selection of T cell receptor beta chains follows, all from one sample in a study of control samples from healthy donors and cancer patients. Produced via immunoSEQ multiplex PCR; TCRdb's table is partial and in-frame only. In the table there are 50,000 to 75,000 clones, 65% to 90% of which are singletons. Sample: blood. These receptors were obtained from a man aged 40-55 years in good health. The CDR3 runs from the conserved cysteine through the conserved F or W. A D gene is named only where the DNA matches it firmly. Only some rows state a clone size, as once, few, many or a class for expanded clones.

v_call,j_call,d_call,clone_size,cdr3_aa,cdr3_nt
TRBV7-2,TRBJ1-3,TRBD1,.,CASSTGVGNTIYF,TGTGCCAGCAGCACAGGGGTTGGAAACACCATATATTTT
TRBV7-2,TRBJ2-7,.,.,CASSLGSWEQYF,TGTGCCAGCAGCTTAGGTTCATGGGAGCAGTACTTC
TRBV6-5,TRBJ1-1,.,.,CASSKRQASEAFF,TGTGCCAGCAGTAAACGACAGGCATCCGAAGCTTTCTTT
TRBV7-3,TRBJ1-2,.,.,CASSLDGVYGYTF,TGTGCCAGCAGCTTAGATGGGGTATATGGCTACACCTTC
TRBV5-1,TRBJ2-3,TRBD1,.,CASSLARGDRGTDTQYF,TGCGCCAGCAGCCTGGCCCGAGGGGACAGGGGCACAGATACGCAGTATTTT
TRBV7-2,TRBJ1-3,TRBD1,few,CASSFPQGVKGNTIYF,TGTGCCAGCAGCTTCCCCCAGGGGGTAAAGGGAAACACCATATATTTT
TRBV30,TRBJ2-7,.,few,CAWSRSYEQYF,TGTGCCTGGAGTCGGTCGTACGAGCAGTACTTC
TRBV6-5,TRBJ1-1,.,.,CASSRGSLNTEAFF,TGTGCCAGCAGCCGGGGTTCCTTGAACACTGAAGCTTTCTTT
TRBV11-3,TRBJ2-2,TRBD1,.,CASSLGQGFNTGELFF,TGTGCCAGCAGCCTTGGACAGGGATTTAACACCGGGGAGCTGTTTTTT
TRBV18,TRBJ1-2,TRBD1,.,CASSLDRATGYTF,TGTGCCAGCAGTTTGGACAGGGCGACCGGCTACACCTTC
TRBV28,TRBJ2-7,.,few,CASSSPGHEQYF,TGTGCCAGCAGTTCCCCGGGCCACGAGCAGTACTTC
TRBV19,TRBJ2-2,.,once,CASSLGGTGELFF,TGTGCCAGCAGTCTGGGAGGTACCGGGGAGCTGTTTTTT
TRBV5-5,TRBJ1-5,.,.,CASSYGTGNQPQHF,TGTGCCAGCAGCTACGGGACGGGCAATCAGCCCCAGCATTTT
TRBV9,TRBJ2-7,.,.,CASSVVPGPYEQYF,TGTGCCAGCAGCGTAGTCCCGGGCCCCTACGAGCAGTACTTC
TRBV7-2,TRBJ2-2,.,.,CASSLVLQNTGELFF,TGTGCCAGCAGCTTAGTGCTCCAAAACACCGGGGAGCTGTTTTTT
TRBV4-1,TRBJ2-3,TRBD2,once,CASSQDPAGVPDTQYF,TGCGCCAGCAGCCAAGACCCAGCGGGAGTCCCAGATACGCAGTATTTT
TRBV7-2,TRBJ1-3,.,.,CASSPLSSGNTIYF,TGTGCCAGCAGCCCACTGTCGTCTGGAAACACCATATATTTT
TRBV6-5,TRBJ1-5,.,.,CASTNRGQHNQPQHF,TGTGCCAGCACTAATCGGGGACAACACAATCAGCCCCAGCATTTT
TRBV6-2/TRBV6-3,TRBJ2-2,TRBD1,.,CASSYMGQGRPGELFF,TGTGCCAGCAGTTACATGGGACAGGGGCGCCCCGGGGAGCTGTTTTTT
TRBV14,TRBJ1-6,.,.,CASSQDRGHSPLHF,TGTGCCAGCAGCCAAGATCGGGGGCATTCACCCCTCCACTTT
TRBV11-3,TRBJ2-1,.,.,CASSPRQTYNEQFF,TGTGCCAGCAGCCCAAGACAGACTTACAATGAGCAGTTCTTC
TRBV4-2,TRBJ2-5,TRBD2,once,CASSQATSGRVMETQYF,TGTGCCAGCAGCCAAGCGACTAGCGGGAGGGTTATGGAGACCCAGTACTTC
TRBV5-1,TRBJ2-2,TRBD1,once,CASTDRAGTGELFF,TGCGCCAGCACGGACAGGGCGGGCACCGGGGAGCTGTTTTTT
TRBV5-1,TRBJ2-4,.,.,CASSLSTGTSRGIQYF,TGCGCCAGCAGCTTATCTACCGGGACTTCCCGCGGCATTCAGTACTTC
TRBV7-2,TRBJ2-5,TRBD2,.,CASSETPGLAGGETQYF,TGTGCCAGCAGCGAGACGCCGGGACTAGCGGGAGGAGAGACCCAGTACTTC
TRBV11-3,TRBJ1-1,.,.,CASSLGGRPNTEAFF,TGTGCCAGCAGCTTAGGTGGCAGACCGAACACTGAAGCTTTCTTT
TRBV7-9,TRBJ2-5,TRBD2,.,CASRSGGQETQYF,TGTGCCAGCAGGTCGGGGGGCCAAGAGACCCAGTACTTC
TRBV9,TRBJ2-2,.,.,CASSVGGRANGELFF,TGTGCCAGCAGCGTAGGCGGGCGGGCTAACGGGGAGCTGTTTTTT
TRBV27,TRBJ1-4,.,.,CASSSGASWEKLFF,TGTGCCAGCAGTTCAGGGGCCTCTTGGGAAAAACTGTTTTTT
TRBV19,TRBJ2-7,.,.,CASSNRPYEQYF,TGTGCCAGTAGTAATCGACCCTACGAGCAGTACTTC
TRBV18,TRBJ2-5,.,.,CASSPQGETQYF,TGTGCCAGCTCACCCCAAGGAGAGACCCAGTACTTC
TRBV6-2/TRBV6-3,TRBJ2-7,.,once,CASSNTVHEQYF,TGTGCCAGCAGTAATACAGTCCACGAGCAGTACTTC